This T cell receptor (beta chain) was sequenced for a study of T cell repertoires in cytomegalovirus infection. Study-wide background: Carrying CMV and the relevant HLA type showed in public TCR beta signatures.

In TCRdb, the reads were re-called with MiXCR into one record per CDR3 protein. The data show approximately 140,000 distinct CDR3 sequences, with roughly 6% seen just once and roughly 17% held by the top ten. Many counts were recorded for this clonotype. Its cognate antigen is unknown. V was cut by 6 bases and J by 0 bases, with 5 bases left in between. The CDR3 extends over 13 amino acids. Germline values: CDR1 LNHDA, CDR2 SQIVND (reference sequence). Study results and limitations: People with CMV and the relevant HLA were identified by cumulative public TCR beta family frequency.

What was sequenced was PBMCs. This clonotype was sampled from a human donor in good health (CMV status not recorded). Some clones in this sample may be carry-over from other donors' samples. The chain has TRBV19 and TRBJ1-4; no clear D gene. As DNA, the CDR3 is TGTGCCAGTAGCAGTGCAACTAATGAAAAACTGTTTTTT. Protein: CASSSATNEKLFF. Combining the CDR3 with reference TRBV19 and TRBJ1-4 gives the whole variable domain DGGITQSPKYLFRKEGQNVTLSCEQNLNHDAMYWYRQDPGQGLRLIYYSQIVNDFQKGDIAEGYSVSREKKESFPLTVTSAQKNPTAFYLCASSSATNEKLFFGSGTQLSVL.